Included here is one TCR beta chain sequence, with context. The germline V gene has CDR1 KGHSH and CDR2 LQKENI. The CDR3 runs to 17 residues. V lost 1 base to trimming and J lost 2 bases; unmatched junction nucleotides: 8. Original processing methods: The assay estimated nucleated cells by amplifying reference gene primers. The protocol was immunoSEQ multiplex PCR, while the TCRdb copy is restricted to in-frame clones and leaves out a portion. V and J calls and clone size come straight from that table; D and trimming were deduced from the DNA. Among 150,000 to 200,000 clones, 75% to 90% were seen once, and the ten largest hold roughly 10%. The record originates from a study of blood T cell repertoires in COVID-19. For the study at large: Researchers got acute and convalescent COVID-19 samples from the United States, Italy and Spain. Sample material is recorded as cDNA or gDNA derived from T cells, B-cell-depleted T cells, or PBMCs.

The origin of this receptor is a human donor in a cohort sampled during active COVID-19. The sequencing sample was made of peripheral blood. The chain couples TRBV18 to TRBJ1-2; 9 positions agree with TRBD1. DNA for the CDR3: TGTGCCAGCTCACCACTCTGGACAGGGGAATGGAACTATGGCTACACCTTC. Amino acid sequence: CASSPLWTGEWNYGYTF.